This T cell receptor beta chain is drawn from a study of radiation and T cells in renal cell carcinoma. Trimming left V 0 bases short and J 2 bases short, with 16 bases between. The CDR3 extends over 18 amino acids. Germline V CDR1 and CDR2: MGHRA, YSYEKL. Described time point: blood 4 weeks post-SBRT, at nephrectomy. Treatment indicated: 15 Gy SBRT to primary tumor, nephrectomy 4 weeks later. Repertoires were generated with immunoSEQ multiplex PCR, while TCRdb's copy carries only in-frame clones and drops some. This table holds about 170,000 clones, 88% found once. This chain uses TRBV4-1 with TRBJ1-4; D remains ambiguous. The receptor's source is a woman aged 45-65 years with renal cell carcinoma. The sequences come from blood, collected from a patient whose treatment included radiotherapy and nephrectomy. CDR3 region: CASSQDRPAINTNEKLFF. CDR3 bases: TGCGCCAGCAGCCAAGATAGGCCAGCGATAAACACTAATGAAAAACTGTTTTTT.